A single sample is the source of the 16 T cell receptor beta chains below, sequenced in a study of response to subunit inactivated influenza vaccine. One entry per CDR3 protein, called by TCRdb with MiXCR from the RT-PCR reads. Found here are approximately 680,000 distinct CDR3 sequences, approximately 14% of them singletons; the top ten hold roughly 11%. Material: PBMCs from blood, obtained 11 to 12 days after vaccination. The receptor source for this set is a man aged 50 or older who received an inactivated influenza vaccine.

This clonotype was observed a handful of times. The chain is built from TRBV4-3 and TRBJ2-4, with D possibly called TRBD1 or TRBD2 (5 bases each). The V end lost 4 bases, the J end lost 3 bases, and 13 bases lay between the germline ends. Germline CDR1 reads LGHNA; CDR2 reads YSLEER. The CDR3 covers 15 residues. The DNA of the CDR3 is TGCGCCAGCAGCCGGGATGGGACGATCAAAAACATTCAGTACTTC. This sequence encodes CASSRDGTIKNIQYF.

This chain joins TRBV20-1 and TRBJ2-5; TRBD2 matches 11 bases. V gave up 1 base and J gave up 5 bases; unmatched junction bases: 15. The CDR3 is 18 residues long. Germline lookup yields CDR1 DFQATT and CDR2 SNEGSKA (reference sequence). CDR3 protein: CSARVSGRAFLNLETQYF. The CDR3 DNA reads TGCAGTGCTAGAGTTAGCGGGAGGGCCTTTTTAAATTTGGAGACCCAGTACTTC.

This clonotype was counted a few times. The J gene is TRBJ2-7, the V gene TRBV7-9; TRBD2 is a possible D gene (5 bases). CDR1 and CDR2 from the germline V gene are SEHNR and FQNEAQ (reference sequence). With 2 bases removed from V and 2 bases from J, the gap between germline ends came to 10 bases. The CDR3 sequence is 14 residues long. CDR3 coding DNA: TGTGCCAGCAGCTTACAGCGGCAAACCTACGAGCAGTACTTC. Its translation is CASSLQRQTYEQYF. The full variable domain, with the rest looked up from reference TRBV7-9 and TRBJ2-7, is DTGVSQNPRHKITKRGQNVTFRCDPISEHNRLYWYRQTLGQGPEFLTYFQNEAQLEKSRLLSDRFSAERPKGSFSTLEIQRTEQGDSAMYLCASSLQRQTYEQYFGPGTRLTVT.

This clonotype has just a few counts. This rearrangement joins TRBV28 to TRBJ2-7, with 12 bases lining up with TRBD2. The germline CDR1 and CDR2 sequences are MDHEN and SYDVKM. The J segment lost 3 bases and the V segment lost 6 bases, leaving 9 bases of the junction unmatched. The CDR3 is made up of 16 amino acids. The CDR3 nucleotides are TGTGCCAGCAGCCCCTGGACTAGCGGGGCTTACTACGAGCAGTACTTC. Its translation is CASSPWTSGAYYEQYF.

This clonotype was seen a few times. The chain recombines TRBV7-2 with TRBJ2-5, with D uncertain. The CDR3 has 12 amino acids. CDR1 is SGHTA and CDR2 is FQGNSA in the germline V gene. V was shortened by 5 bases and J by 1 base, with 5 bases between the two germline ends. Here the CDR3 DNA reads TGTGCCAGCAGCACTCCCCAAGAGACCCAGTACTTC. This translates into CASSTPQETQYF.

This clonotype was observed a handful of times. The CDR3 spells CASSLGQGAGYGYTF. CDR3 nucleotides: TGCGCCAGCAGCTTGGGACAGGGGGCCGGCTATGGCTACACCTTC. The chain combines TRBV5-1 with TRBJ1-2; 10 bases fit TRBD1. CDR3 size: 15 residues. CDR1 and CDR2 from the germline V gene are SGHRS and YFSETQ. Trimming cost V 0 bases and J 4 bases; bases outside gene matches: 3.

This clonotype was seen a few times. This rearrangement joins TRBV28 to TRBJ2-1; D gene unclear. V was trimmed by 3 bases and J by 3 bases, leaving 15 bases between them. CDR1 MDHEN and CDR2 SYDVKM come from the germline V gene. The CDR3 is 16 amino acids. DNA of the CDR3: TGTGCCAGCAGTTTCCATGGCGAAAGAGGCTACAATGAGCAGTTCTTC. Its protein product is CASSFHGERGYNEQFF.

This clonotype was picked up one time. Mismatch with germline at one junction end may stem from a read error. CDR3 protein: CCARAGRSDSTGELFF. CDR3 sequence (DNA): TGCTGTGCTAGAGCTGGGAGAAGCGATTCCACCGGGGAGCTGTTTTTT. The V and J genes are TRBV20-1 and TRBJ2-2; D might be TRBD2 (5 bases). CDR3 length: 16 amino acids. Germline V gene lookup returns CDR1 DFQATT and CDR2 SNEGSKA (reference sequence).

This clonotype was seen more than once but under ten times. The chain combines TRBV20-1 with TRBJ2-7; unclear D gene. Germline assignment: CDR1 DFQATT and CDR2 SNEGSKA (reference sequence). The CDR3 spans 12 residues. V shed 3 bases and J shed 3 bases, with 9 bases lying between them. The CDR3 region is CSASRAGYEQYF. CDR3 nucleotide sequence: TGCAGTGCTAGTCGAGCCGGCTACGAGCAGTACTTC.

This clonotype has just a few counts. The chain recombines TRBV5-1 with TRBJ1-6; D call uncertain. Germline V gene lookup returns CDR1 SGHRS and CDR2 YFSETQ. The CDR3 loop spans 18 amino acids. Trimming took off 0 bases at V and 3 bases at J, with 16 bases between the two ends. The CDR3: CASSLGHGGINYNSPLHF. CDR3 DNA sequence: TGCGCCAGCAGCTTGGGACACGGAGGAATTAACTATAATTCACCCCTCCACTTT.

The chain combines TRBV6-2 or TRBV6-3 with TRBJ2-2; 9 bases line up with TRBD2. V shed 4 bases, J shed 5 bases, and the junction held 11 bases outside the gene matches. Germline CDR1 reads MNHEY; CDR2 reads SVGEGT. The CDR3 loop spans 17 amino acids. The CDR3 region has the DNA TGTGCCAGCAGTTTCGCAATGACTAGCGGATTAACCGGGGAGCTGTTTTTT. Residues: CASSFAMTSGLTGELFF.

This clonotype showed up just a few times. V usage is TRBV7-9 and J usage is TRBJ2-1; 8 positions agree with TRBD2. V was clipped by 4 bases and J by 15 bases; unmatched bases: 11. The CDR3 totals 13 residues. CDR1 SEHNR and CDR2 FQNEAQ come from the germline V gene (reference sequence). CDR3 bases: TGTGCCAGCAGCTCGAAGCCCGGGACTAGTAGGTTCTTC. Translating it yields CASSSKPGTSRFF.

DNA for the CDR3: TGTGCCATTCAGGCGGGGGCCAACAAAAATGAGCAGTTCTTC. This sequence encodes CAIQAGANKNEQFF. This chain links TRBV6-1 with TRBJ2-1; D perhaps matches TRBD2 (7 bases). With 10 bases removed from V and 7 bases from J, the gap between germline ends came to 20 bases. This CDR3 region has 14 residues. CDR1 is MNHNS, CDR2 SASEGT, per germline.

The rearrangement joins TRBV20-1 to TRBJ2-3; D may correspond to TRBD1 or TRBD2 (5 bases each). The CDR3 runs to 14 residues. Germline-derived CDR1 and CDR2 are DFQATT and SNEGSKA (reference sequence). The germline V and J ends were trimmed by 3 bases and 0 bases, with 10 bases remaining between them. The CDR3 bases are TGCAGTGCTAGGGGGGTGGGGAGCACAGATACGCAGTATTTT. Its translation is CSARGVGSTDTQYF.

This clonotype was counted between two and nine times. The V and J genes are TRBV7-6 and TRBJ2-3; TRBD1 aligns across 7 bases. Germline-derived CDR1 and CDR2 are SGHVS and FNYEAQ. Germline trimming cut 4 bases from V and 5 bases from J; bases unmatched to any gene: 3. This CDR3 region has 13 residues. CDR3: CASSSPGGDTQYF. The CDR3 nucleotides read TGTGCCAGCAGCTCCCCAGGGGGAGATACGCAGTATTTT.

This clonotype was seen a few times. This chain connects TRBV19 to TRBJ2-2; tentative D call: TRBD2 (5 bases). Germline V gene lookup returns CDR1 LNHDA and CDR2 SQIVND (reference sequence). The CDR3 is 14 amino acids. Trimming pared 2 bases from V and 5 bases from J, leaving 9 bases between. The CDR3 DNA reads as TGTGCCAGTAGTATACGACGGACTACCGGGGAGCTGTTTTTT. It encodes CASSIRRTTGELFF. Supplemented by reference TRBV19 and TRBJ2-2, the full variable domain reads DGGITQSPKYLFRKEGQNVTLSCEQNLNHDAMYWYRQDPGQGLRLIYYSQIVNDFQKGDIAEGYSVSREKKESFPLTVTSAQKNPTAFYLCASSIRRTTGELFFGEGSRLTVL.